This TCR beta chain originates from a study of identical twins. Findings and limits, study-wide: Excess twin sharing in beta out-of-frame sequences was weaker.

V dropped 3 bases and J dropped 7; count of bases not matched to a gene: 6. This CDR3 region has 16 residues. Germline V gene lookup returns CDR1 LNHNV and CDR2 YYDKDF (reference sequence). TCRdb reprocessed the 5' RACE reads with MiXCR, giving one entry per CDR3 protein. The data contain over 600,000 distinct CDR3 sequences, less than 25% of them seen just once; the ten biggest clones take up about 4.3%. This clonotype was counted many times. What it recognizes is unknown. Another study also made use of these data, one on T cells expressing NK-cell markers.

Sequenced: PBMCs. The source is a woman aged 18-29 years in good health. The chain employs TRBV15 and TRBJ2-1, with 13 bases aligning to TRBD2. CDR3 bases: TGTGCCACCAGCAGCTGGACTAGCGGGAGAGAAAATGAGCAGTTCTTC. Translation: CATSSWTSGRENEQFF.